This entry describes one T cell receptor (beta chain). No cognate antigen has been identified for it. Within one base of it there is no much larger clone, and no base qualities were kept. The sample comes from a study of blood T cell repertoires in COVID-19 (dated by TCRdb to 2020 to 2022). For the wider study: Samples from collaborators originated in the United States, Italy and Spain and spanned both the acute and convalescent phases of COVID-19. The material from the prospective study consisted of cDNA or gDNA derived from T cells, B-cell-depleted T cells, or PBMCs. Subjects who had been exposed to COVID-19, were actively infected with it, or had recovered from it provided the deeply sampled blood TCRbeta repertoires that made up the dataset. The repertoires were released in a freely available public database intended as a resource for research on the immune response to SARS-CoV-2. Samples came from the ongoing ImmuneRACE study (first 160 participants) plus 1,254 subjects from 6 global collaborators. Sample metadata almost always included a de-identified subject ID, COVID-19 status, age in years and sex. Where available, HLA class I and class II types were obtained from metadata supplied by the sample provider rather than from assay-based typing.

V sheds 6 bases and J sheds 7 bases, leaving 16 bases between their ends. CDR1 and CDR2 (MNHEY, SMNVEV) derive from the germline V gene (reference sequence). The cysteine opens and the phenylalanine closes a CDR3 of 14 amino acids. Only the CDR3 portion is preserved as DNA: 42 bases, with reading frame beginning at the first base. Summary of the overall study and its limitations: How much clinical and demographic metadata was included differed by source and by participant, and the metadata was provided uncurated.

TCRbeta CDR3 regions were amplified from genomic DNA by means of the immunoSEQ Assay, a bias-controlled multiplex PCR. Per the original workflow: Nucleated cell counts per sample were estimated from amplification of reference gene primers within the assay. To quantify the absolute abundance of each unique TCRbeta CDR3 rearrangement, sequence reads were collapsed and filtered. For each sample, productive Simpson clonality was calculated as the square root of Simpson's diversity index across productive rearrangements. The immuneACCESS repertoire file appears here via TCRdb, limited to in-frame rearrangements. These files lack a portion of the clones; in checked studies, under half of the deficit traces to unresolved V genes, and the cause of the others is not known. Clone size and the V and J calls come from that table; the DNA yielded D and trimming. The sample records approximately 110,000 clones, around 90% of which are singletons. About 2% of the sample lies in the top ten.

At one collaborating source in Seattle, patients were enrolled during active infection and were followed longitudinally through the course of disease. Whole blood was collected in K2EDTA tubes by collaborating institutions according to the institutions' own protocols. Collaborator samples were shipped for TCRbeta analysis as frozen whole blood, isolated PBMCs, or DNA extracted from either sample type. In this chain, TRBV27 is recombined with TRBJ1-5, and possibly TRBD1, on 6 matching bases. This sequence was found in a man aged 50-59 years with COVID-19, enrolled during active disease. The sample comprised peripheral blood. CDR3 region: CASRSTGQEQPQHF. The nucleotide sequence reads TGTGCCAGCAGATCAACAGGGCAGGAACAGCCCCAGCATTTT.